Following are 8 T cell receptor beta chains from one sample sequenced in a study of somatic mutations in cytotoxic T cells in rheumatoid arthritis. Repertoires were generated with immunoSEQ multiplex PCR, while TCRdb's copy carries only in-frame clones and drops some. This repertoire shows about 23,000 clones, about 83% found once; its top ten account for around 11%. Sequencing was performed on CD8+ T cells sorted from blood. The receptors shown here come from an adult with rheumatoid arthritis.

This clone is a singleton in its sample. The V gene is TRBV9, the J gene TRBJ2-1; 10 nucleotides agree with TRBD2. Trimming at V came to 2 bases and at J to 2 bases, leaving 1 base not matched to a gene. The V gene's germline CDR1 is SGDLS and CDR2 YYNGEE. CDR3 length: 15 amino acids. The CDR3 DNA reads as TGTGCCAGCAGCGTTAGCGGGAGGCCCTACAATGAGCAGTTCTTC. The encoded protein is CASSVSGRPYNEQFF. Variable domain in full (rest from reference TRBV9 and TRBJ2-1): DSGVTQTPKHLITATGQRVTLRCSPRSGDLSVYWYQQSLDQGLQFLIQYYNGEERAKGNILERFSAQQFPDLHSELNLSSLELGDSALYFCASSVSGRPYNEQFFGPGTRLTVL.

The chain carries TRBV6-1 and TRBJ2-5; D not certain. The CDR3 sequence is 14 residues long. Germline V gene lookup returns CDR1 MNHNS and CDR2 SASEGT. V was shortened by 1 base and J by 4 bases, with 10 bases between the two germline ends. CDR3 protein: CASSEGLSAETQYF. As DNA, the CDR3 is TGTGCCAGCAGTGAAGGGCTCTCAGCAGAGACCCAGTACTTC.

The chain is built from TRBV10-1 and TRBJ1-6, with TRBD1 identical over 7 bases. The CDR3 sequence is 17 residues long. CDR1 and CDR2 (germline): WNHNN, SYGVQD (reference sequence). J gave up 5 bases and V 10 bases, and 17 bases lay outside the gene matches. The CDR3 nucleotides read TGCGCCATAAGACAGGGACCGGCCCAGCTGGATAATTCACCCCTCCACTTT. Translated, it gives CAIRQGPAQLDNSPLHF.

In DNA form, the CDR3 reads TGTGCCAGCAGTTATTTGGCGGAGGTTGGAAACACCATATATTTT. Translated: CASSYLAEVGNTIYF. The rearrangement joins TRBV6-5 to TRBJ1-3; D uncertain. The CDR3 extends over 15 amino acids. Germline CDR1 reads MNHEY; CDR2 reads SVGAGI. V lost 3 bases, J lost 3 bases, and 12 bases lay in between.

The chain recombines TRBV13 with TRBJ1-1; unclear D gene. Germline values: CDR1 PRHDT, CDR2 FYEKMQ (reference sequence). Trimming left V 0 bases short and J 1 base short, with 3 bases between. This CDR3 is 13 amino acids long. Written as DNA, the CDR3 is TGTGCCAGCAGCTTAGGTCAGAACACTGAAGCTTTCTTT. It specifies CASSLGQNTEAFF.

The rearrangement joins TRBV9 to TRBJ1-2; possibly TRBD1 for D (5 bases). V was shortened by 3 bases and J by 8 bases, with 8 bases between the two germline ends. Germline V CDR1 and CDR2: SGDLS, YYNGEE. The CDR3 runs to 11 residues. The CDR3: CASSAWGGYTF. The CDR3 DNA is TGTGCCAGCAGCGCTTGGGGGGGCTACACCTTC.

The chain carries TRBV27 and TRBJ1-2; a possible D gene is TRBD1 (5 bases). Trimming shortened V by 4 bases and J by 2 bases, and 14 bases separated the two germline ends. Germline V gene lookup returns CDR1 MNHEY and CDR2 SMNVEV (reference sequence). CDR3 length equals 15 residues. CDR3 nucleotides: TGTGCCAGCAGTTCCCTCCGGGACCCAAACTATGGCTACACCTTC. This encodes CASSSLRDPNYGYTF.

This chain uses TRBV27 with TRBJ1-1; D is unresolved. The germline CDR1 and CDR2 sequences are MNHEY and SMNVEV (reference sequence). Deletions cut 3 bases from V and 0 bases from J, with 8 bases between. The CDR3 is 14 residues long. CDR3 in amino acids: CASSFLALNTEAFF. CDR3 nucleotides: TGTGCCAGCAGTTTCTTGGCATTGAACACTGAAGCTTTCTTT.